The rows below give T cell receptor beta chains drawn from one sample of a study of OX40 agonist ivuxolimab in advanced cancers. Generated by immunoSEQ multiplex PCR, the TCRdb table keeps only in-frame clones and is missing some. Of tens of thousands of clones detected, about 90% appear once; the ten largest clones hold about a tenth. The material sequenced was CD4+ or CD8+ T cells sorted from blood, taken in a trial of the OX40 agonist ivuxolimab. These receptor sequences come from an adult with an advanced solid tumor such as melanoma, head and neck, liver or kidney cancer. Both conserved end residues are part of each CDR3. A D gene is named only where the DNA matches it firmly. Part of the rows lack a size; the others show once, few, many or a class for expanded clones.

len	d_gene	j_gene	abundance	v_gene	CDR3aa	CDR3nt
14	NA	TRBJ2-2	NA	TRBV4-1	CASNWDKLTGELFF	TGCGCCAGCAATTGGGACAAGTTAACTGGGGAGCTGTTTTTT
14	NA	TRBJ2-3	NA	TRBV18	CASSPPLSRGTQYF	TGTGCCAGCTCACCACCCCTTTCGCGAGGTACGCAGTATTTT
13	NA	TRBJ2-3	NA	TRBV27	CASSLRTTDTQYF	TGTGCCAGCAGTTTACGGACCACAGATACGCAGTATTTT
15	NA	TRBJ1-1	NA	TRBV5-1	CASSIRGGLNTEAFF	TGCGCCAGCAGCATTCGAGGGGGACTGAACACTGAAGCTTTCTTT
15	TRBD2	TRBJ2-5	NA	TRBV6-5	CASRGLAGAGETQYF	TGTGCCAGCAGGGGACTAGCGGGGGCCGGAGAGACCCAGTACTTC
11	NA	TRBJ1-1	NA	TRBV2	CASRGYPEAFF	TGTGCCAGCAGGGGGTATCCTGAAGCTTTCTTT
11	NA	TRBJ2-7	NA	TRBV27	CASGRGSEQYF	TGTGCCAGCGGAAGGGGGAGCGAGCAGTACTTC
16	TRBD1	TRBJ2-2	NA	TRBV9	CASSPRTGEGTGELFF	TGTGCCAGCAGCCCCAGGACAGGGGAAGGAACCGGGGAGCTGTTTTTT
11	NA	TRBJ2-1	NA	TRBV28	CASSFSAGQFF	TGTGCCAGCAGTTTCTCTGCAGGGCAGTTCTTC
16	TRBD1	TRBJ2-3	NA	TRBV2	CASSDMLTGFTDTQYF	TGTGCCAGCAGTGACATGTTGACAGGGTTCACAGATACGCAGTATTTT
14	NA	TRBJ2-7	NA	TRBV7-6	CASSTGPSSYEQYF	TGTGCCAGCAGCACCGGACCAAGCTCCTACGAGCAGTACTTC
12	NA	TRBJ1-4	NA	TRBV2	CAGHGLNEKLFF	TGTGCCGGCCACGGGTTAAATGAAAAACTGTTTTTT
15	TRBD1	TRBJ2-3	NA	TRBV9	CASSVGQDSTDTQYF	TGTGCCAGCAGCGTGGGACAGGATAGCACAGATACGCAGTATTTT
13	NA	TRBJ2-7	NA	TRBV7-9	CASSPRDKYEQYF	TGTGCCAGCAGCCCCCGGGACAAGTACGAGCAGTACTTC
16	TRBD2	TRBJ2-7	NA	TRBV11-2	CASSSLAGVMFAEQYF	TGTGCCAGCAGCTCACTAGCGGGGGTCATGTTCGCCGAGCAGTACTTC
15	TRBD1	TRBJ2-7	NA	TRBV27	CASSLDGRGTYEQYF	TGTGCCAGCAGTTTAGATGGCAGGGGGACGTACGAGCAGTACTTC
13	NA	TRBJ1-2	NA	TRBV9	CASSGQENYGYTF	TGTGCCAGCAGCGGCCAGGAGAACTATGGCTACACCTTC
13	TRBD1	TRBJ1-1	NA	TRBV11-1	CASSLNRGSEAFF	TGTGCCAGCAGCTTAAACAGGGGGTCTGAAGCTTTCTTT
14	NA	TRBJ2-5	NA	TRBV14	CASSQDTWDETQYF	TGTGCCAGCAGCCAGGACACGTGGGACGAGACCCAGTACTTC
14	NA	TRBJ2-1	NA	TRBV10-2	CASSESPAYNEQFF	TGCGCCAGCAGTGAGTCGCCGGCCTACAATGAGCAGTTCTTC
14	NA	TRBJ2-2	once	TRBV9	CASGGAIDTGELFF	TGTGCCAGCGGCGGAGCGATCGACACCGGGGAGCTGTTTTTT
12	NA	TRBJ2-3	NA	TRBV10-2	CASGQSTDTQYF	TGCGCCTCGGGACAAAGCACAGATACGCAGTATTTT
11	NA	TRBJ2-7	NA	TRBV5-8	CASSPFYEQYF	TGTGCCAGCAGTCCTTTCTACGAGCAGTACTTC
13	NA	TRBJ2-5	NA	TRBV10-3	CAISDETQETQYF	TGTGCCATCAGTGACGAGACCCAAGAGACCCAGTACTTC
14	NA	TRBJ1-5	NA	TRBV28	CASSPPYSNQPQHF	TGTGCCAGCAGTCCCCCGTATAGCAATCAGCCCCAGCATTTT
11	NA	TRBJ2-1	NA	TRBV7-2	CASSFTNEQFF	TGTGCCAGCAGCTTTACAAATGAGCAGTTCTTC
16	NA	TRBJ2-2	NA	TRBV7-3	CASSLRGTPVPGELFF	TGTGCCAGCAGCTTAAGGGGAACCCCCGTCCCCGGGGAGCTGTTTTTT
13	NA	TRBJ2-1	NA	TRBV6-6	CASSPLGEREGFF	TGTGCCAGCAGTCCCCTGGGGGAGCGCGAGGGGTTCTTC
15	TRBD1	TRBJ2-2	NA	TRBV27	CASSFGTGLDGELFF	TGTGCCAGCAGTTTCGGGACAGGGCTGGACGGGGAGCTGTTTTTT
15	NA	TRBJ1-2	NA	TRBV2	CASSEVAAGNYGYTF	TGTGCCAGCAGTGAAGTGGCAGCCGGTAACTATGGCTACACCTTC
15	NA	TRBJ1-1	NA	TRBV6-5	CASSGAQGGGTEAFF	TGTGCCAGCAGTGGGGCACAGGGAGGCGGCACTGAAGCTTTCTTT
15	NA	TRBJ1-1	NA	TRBV5-1	CASSRGWGGDTEAFF	TGCGCCAGCAGCAGGGGATGGGGAGGGGACACTGAAGCTTTCTTT
16	NA	TRBJ1-4	few	TRBV5-4	CASSRPLTVLMKKLFF	TGTGCCAGCAGCCGGCCGTTGACAGTCCTAATGAAAAAACTGTTTTTT
16	NA	TRBJ1-4	NA	TRBV7-9	CASRSPVGGPNEKLFF	TGTGCCAGCAGATCCCCCGTGGGGGGGCCTAATGAAAAACTGTTTTTT
12	NA	TRBJ1-2	NA	TRBV9	CASSARQYGYTF	TGTGCCAGCAGCGCCCGACAGTATGGCTACACCTTC
15	NA	TRBJ2-7	NA	TRBV5-4	CASSLPSSTPNEQYF	TGTGCCAGCAGCTTGCCGTCCTCAACGCCTAACGAGCAGTACTTC
15	NA	TRBJ2-5	NA	TRBV2	CASSEALGGQETQYF	TGTGCCAGCAGTGAAGCGCTGGGGGGACAAGAGACCCAGTACTTC
12	NA	TRBJ2-2	NA	TRBV19	CASSIRTGELFF	TGTGCCAGTAGTATACGGACCGGGGAGCTGTTTTTT
16	TRBD1	TRBJ1-4	NA	TRBV19	CASSQPAGGTNEKLFF	TGTGCCAGTAGCCAACCGGCAGGGGGAACTAATGAAAAACTGTTTTTT
16	TRBD1	TRBJ2-1	NA	TRBV11-3	CASSLVGDRGFNEQFF	TGTGCCAGCAGCTTAGTGGGGGACAGGGGATTCAATGAGCAGTTCTTC